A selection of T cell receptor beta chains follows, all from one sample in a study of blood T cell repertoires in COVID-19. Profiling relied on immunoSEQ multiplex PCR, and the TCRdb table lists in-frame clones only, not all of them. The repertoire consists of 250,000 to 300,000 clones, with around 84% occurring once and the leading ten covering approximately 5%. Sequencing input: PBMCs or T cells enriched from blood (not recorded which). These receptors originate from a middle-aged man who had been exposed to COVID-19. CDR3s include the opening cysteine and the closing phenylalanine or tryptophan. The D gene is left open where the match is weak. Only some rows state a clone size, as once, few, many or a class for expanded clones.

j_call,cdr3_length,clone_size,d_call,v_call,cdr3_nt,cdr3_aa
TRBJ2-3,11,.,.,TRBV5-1,TGCGCCAGCAAACTTTTAGATACGCAGTATTTT,CASKLLDTQYF
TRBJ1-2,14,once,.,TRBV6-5,TGTGCCAGCACCCCCACAGGGCGGGTCTATGGCTACACCTTC,CASTPTGRVYGYTF
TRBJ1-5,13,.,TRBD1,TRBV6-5,TGTGCCAGCAGCGGACAGGAGGATCAGCCCCAGCATTTT,CASSGQEDQPQHF
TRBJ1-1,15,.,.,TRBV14,TGTGCCAGCAGCCAAGCGGGGGGGGCCTACACTGAAGCTTTCTTT,CASSQAGGAYTEAFF
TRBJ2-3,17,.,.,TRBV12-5,TGTGCTAGTGCGCCCCCGGGCCTATGGGGCGAATCTAATACGCAGTATTTT,CASAPPGLWGESNTQYF
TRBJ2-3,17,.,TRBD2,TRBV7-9,TGTGCCAGCAGCTTAGGGGGAGCGGGAGCCACCACAGATACGCAGTATTTT,CASSLGGAGATTDTQYF
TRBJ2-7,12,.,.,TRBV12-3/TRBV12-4,TGTGCCAGCAGTTCTCCCCCTTCCGAGCAGTACTTC,CASSSPPSEQYF
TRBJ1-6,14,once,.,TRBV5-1,TGCGCCAGCAGCTTGCAGGCCTATAATTCACCCCTCCACTTT,CASSLQAYNSPLHF
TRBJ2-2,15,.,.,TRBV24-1,TGTGCCACCAGTGATAACGGACTCTACACCGGGGAGCTGTTTTTT,CATSDNGLYTGELFF
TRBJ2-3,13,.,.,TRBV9,TGTGCCAGCAGCGTTGGGCTTGTAGATACGCAGTATTTT,CASSVGLVDTQYF
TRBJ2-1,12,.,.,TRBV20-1,TGCAGTGCTAGTCTGAGCGACAATGAGCAGTTCTTC,CSASLSDNEQFF
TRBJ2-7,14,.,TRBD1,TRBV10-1,TGCGCCAGCAGTGAGTCGGCCAGGGGGTACGAGCAGTACTTC,CASSESARGYEQYF
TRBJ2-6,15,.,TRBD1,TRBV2,TGTGCCAGCGCCACAGGGGTTGGTGGGGCCAACGTCCTGACTTTC,CASATGVGGANVLTF
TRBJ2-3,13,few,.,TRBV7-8,TGTGCCAGCGGCAGGGAACGCACAGATACGCAGTATTTT,CASGRERTDTQYF
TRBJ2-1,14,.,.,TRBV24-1,TGTGCCACCAGTGACCGATCCACGGGGAATGAGCAGTTCTTC,CATSDRSTGNEQFF
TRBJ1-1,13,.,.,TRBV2,TGTGCCAGCAGGCGGACAGCGAACACTGAAGCTTTCTTT,CASRRTANTEAFF
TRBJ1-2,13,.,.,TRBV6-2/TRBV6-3,TGTGCCAGCAGTCGGGGGGGAGAGGATGGCTACACCTTC,CASSRGGEDGYTF